This T cell receptor (beta chain) is drawn from a study of cytomegalovirus exposure and HLA in healthy donors. Whole-study context: An early release of data contained 80 million to 85 million unique TCRs, which came from HLA-typed donors. Within the Caucasian-associated ancestry cluster were 81% of the roughly 400 genotyped donors.

This clone was detected only once. Antigen unknown. The PCR was carried out with 60 Vbeta primers and 13 Jbeta primers. Only in-frame clones appear in the TCRdb table, and some are missing; sequencing was by immunoSEQ multiplex PCR. The sample holds around 55,000 clones; 65% to 80% are singletons and the top ten take approximately 30%. Germline values: CDR1 SNHLY, CDR2 FYNNEI. The length of the CDR3 is 15 residues. V lost 2 bases, J lost 6 bases, and 7 bases stayed unmatched. Study-level findings and limits: Later analysis revealed greater clonal expansion in HLA-associated TCR beta chains than in equally common others. V segments that were indistinguishable, TRBV6-2 and TRBV6-3 among them, were omitted from analysis.

The sequence was obtained from a man aged 40-49 years in good health and CMV-seropositive. The sample consisted of PBMCs. The V call is TRBV2, the J call TRBJ2-1; 7 bases align to TRBD2. CDR3 residues: CASSERSGESNEQFF. The CDR3 DNA reads TGTGCCAGCAGTGAAAGGAGCGGGGAGTCCAATGAGCAGTTCTTC.